This is a list of T cell receptor beta chains from one sample in a study of blood T cell repertoires in COVID-19. The table came from immunoSEQ multiplex PCR; TCRdb's copy has only in-frame clones and leaves some out. The sample includes roughly 300,000 clones, just under 90% of them seen just once. The sequenced sample was peripheral blood. These receptors all stem from a woman between 25 and 40 years old with COVID-19, enrolled during active disease. Each CDR3 is given with its conserved first and last residue. The order of the fields is V gene, J gene, CDR3 length, CDR3 protein.

>TRBV5-1|TRBJ1-4|15
CASRDTGGLSEKLFF
>TRBV5-1|TRBJ2-5|17
CASSLGTGHEYQETQYF
>TRBV18|TRBJ2-7|12
CASSEEGGEQYF
>TRBV16|TRBJ1-2|15
CASSQLIQSNYGYTF
>TRBV5-1|TRBJ2-7|15
CASSSPGLAGDEQYF
>TRBV24-1|TRBJ2-5|17
CATSDATSGRETATQYF
>TRBV6-5|TRBJ1-2|15
CASSYQGASNYGYTF
>TRBV3-1/TRBV3-2|TRBJ1-1|14
CASSERQRNTEAFF
>TRBV2|TRBJ1-3|15
CASSAEGGPGNTIYF
>TRBV18|TRBJ2-2|16
CASSPRTGANTGELFF
>TRBV28|TRBJ2-3|15
CASSLRLAETDTQYF
>TRBV2|TRBJ1-3|14
CATSRDRGDYTIYF
>TRBV7-2|TRBJ2-5|14
CASSLMTSQETQYF
>TRBV6-5|TRBJ2-7|12
CASRRGIYEQYF
>TRBV18|TRBJ1-4|13
CASSTDANEKLFF
>TRBV7-3|TRBJ1-1|13
CASSQVGQAEAFF
>TRBV4-2|TRBJ2-3|15
CASSYRGGRTDTQYF
>TRBV19|TRBJ2-2|15
CASSRDRVFTGELFF
>TRBV5-8|TRBJ1-2|14
CASSRGALVRGYTF
>TRBV27|TRBJ1-2|13
CASSLHRGYGYTF
>TRBV4-3|TRBJ2-3|15
CASSQGQGHTDTQYF
>TRBV6-1|TRBJ1-6|16
CASSEFLRSYNSPLHF
>TRBV27|TRBJ2-1|16
CASSLGAGIKKNEQFF